This TCR beta chain was obtained from a study of T cell responses to AZD1222 COVID-19 vaccine. Study observations and caveats: The study sampled repertoires only after the peak T cell response.

Comment on this clone: Its target is not known.

This table comes from immunoSEQ multiplex PCR, and its TCRdb copy is limited to in-frame clones, with some not included. Altogether 100,000 to 150,000 clones are present, 89% being singletons, with the ten largest covering roughly 1.6%. The CDR3 length is 17 residues. Trimming took off 8 bases at V and 0 bases at J, with 20 bases between the two ends. Germline V CDR1 and CDR2: MGHDK, SYGVNS. The source material was peripheral blood, sampled on day 0 of AZD1222 vaccination. The genes are TRBV25-1 and TRBJ2-1; D not resolved. The sequence was collected from an adult in good health. CDR3 loop: CASQATYTESSYNEQFF. DNA for the CDR3: TGTGCCAGCCAGGCCACTTACACAGAGAGCTCCTACAATGAGCAGTTCTTC.